This TCR beta chain was profiled in a study of patients with pleural tuberculosis (dated by TCRdb to the mid-2010s). The CDR3 covers 14 residues, taking in both the cysteine and the phenylalanine. The CDR3 DNA has 42 bases and is translated from base 1. V loses 3 bases, J loses 6 bases, and the germline ends lie 15 bases apart. Reading the germline V gene gives CDR1 MDHEN and CDR2 SYDVKM. This clonotype was picked up many times. The target of this receptor is not known. No per-base quality is available; no much larger clone lies one base away. Sequenced using an Illumina Genome Analyzer IIx. TCRdb trimmed public reads at Q25 via fastp, called clones via MiXCR and kept in-frame beta chains. Identical CDR3 protein sequences are pooled into one entry, listed with their most common genes and DNA. The sample includes some 48,000 distinct CDR3 sequences, with about 7.9% observed a single time. Around 15% of the sample is held by the ten biggest clonotypes.

The source is a human donor with pleural tuberculosis. The V and J segments used are TRBV28 and TRBJ2-7, with the D gene not confidently named. The CDR3 loop reads CASSLGGGPGEQYF. In nucleotides, the sequence is TGTGCCAGCAGTTTGGGCGGTGGGCCTGGCGAGCAGTACTTC.